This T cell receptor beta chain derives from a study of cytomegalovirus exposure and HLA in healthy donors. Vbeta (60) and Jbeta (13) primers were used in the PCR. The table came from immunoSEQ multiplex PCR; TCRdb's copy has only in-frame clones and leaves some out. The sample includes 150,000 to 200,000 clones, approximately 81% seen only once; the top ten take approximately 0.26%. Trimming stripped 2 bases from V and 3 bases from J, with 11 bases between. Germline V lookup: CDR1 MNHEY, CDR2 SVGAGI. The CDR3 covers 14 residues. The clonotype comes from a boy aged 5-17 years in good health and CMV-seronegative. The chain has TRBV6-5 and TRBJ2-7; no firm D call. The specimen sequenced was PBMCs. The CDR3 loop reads CASSYGSGYYEQYF. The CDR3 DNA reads TGTGCCAGCAGTTACGGGTCAGGATACTACGAGCAGTACTTC.